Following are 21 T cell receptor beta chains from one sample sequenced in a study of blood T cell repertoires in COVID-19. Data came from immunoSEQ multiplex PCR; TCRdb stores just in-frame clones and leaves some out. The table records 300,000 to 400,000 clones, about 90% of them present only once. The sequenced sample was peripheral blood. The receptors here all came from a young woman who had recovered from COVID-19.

CDR3: CASSQNRGSTDTQYF. In DNA form, the CDR3 reads TGCGCCAGCAGCCAGAATAGGGGAAGCACAGATACGCAGTATTTT. J is TRBJ2-3 and V is TRBV4-3, with a possible D match to TRBD1 (5 bases). There are 15 residues in the CDR3. V was clipped by 3 bases and J by 0 bases, with 10 bases between them. Germline assignment: CDR1 LGHNA and CDR2 YSLEER.

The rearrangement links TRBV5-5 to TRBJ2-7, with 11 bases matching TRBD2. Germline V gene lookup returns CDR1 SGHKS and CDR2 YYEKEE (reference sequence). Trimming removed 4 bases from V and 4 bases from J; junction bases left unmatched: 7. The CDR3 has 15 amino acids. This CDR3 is CASSPGLAEKYEQYV. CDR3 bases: TGTGCCAGCAGCCCGGGACTAGCGGAAAAATACGAGCAGTACGTC.

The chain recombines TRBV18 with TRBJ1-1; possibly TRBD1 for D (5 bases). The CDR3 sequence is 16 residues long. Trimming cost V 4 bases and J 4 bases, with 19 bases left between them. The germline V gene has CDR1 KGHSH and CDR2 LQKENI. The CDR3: CASSLNRDSGPTEAFF. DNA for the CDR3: TGTGCCAGCTCACTGAATAGGGACTCCGGCCCCACTGAAGCTTTCTTT.

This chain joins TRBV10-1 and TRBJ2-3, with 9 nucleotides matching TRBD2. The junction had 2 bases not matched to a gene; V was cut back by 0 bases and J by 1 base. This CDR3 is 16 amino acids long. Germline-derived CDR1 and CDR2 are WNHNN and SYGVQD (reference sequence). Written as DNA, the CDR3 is TGCGCCAGCAGTGAGTCTATAGCGGGAGGCACAGATACGCAGTATTTT. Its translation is CASSESIAGGTDTQYF.

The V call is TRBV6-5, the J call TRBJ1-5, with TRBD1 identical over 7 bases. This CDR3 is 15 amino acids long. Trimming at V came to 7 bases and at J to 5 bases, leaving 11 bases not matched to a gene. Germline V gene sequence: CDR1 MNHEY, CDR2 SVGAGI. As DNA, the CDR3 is TGTGCCAGCACCAATAGGGGGCAGGGTGATCAGCCCCAGCATTTT. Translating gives CASTNRGQGDQPQHF.

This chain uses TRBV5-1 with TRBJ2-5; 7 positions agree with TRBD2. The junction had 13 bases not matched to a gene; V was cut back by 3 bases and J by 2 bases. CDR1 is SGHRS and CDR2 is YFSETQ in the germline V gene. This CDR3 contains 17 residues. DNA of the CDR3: TGCGCCAGCAGCTCGACTGGGCTAGCGGATACTCAAGAGACCCAGTACTTC. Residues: CASSSTGLADTQETQYF.

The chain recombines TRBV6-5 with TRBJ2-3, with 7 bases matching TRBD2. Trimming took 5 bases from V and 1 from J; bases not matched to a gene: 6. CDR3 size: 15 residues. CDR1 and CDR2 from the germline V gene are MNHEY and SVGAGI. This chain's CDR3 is CASSPAGPRTDTQYF. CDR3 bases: TGTGCCAGCAGTCCAGCGGGGCCTCGCACAGATACGCAGTATTTT.

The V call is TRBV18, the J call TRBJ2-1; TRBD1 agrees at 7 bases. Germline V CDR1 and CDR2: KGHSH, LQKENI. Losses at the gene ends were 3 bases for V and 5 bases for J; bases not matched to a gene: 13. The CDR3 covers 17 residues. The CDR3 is CASSPLGTDSYNNEQFF. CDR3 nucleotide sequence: TGTGCCAGCTCACCGTTAGGGACAGATTCCTACAACAATGAGCAGTTCTTC.

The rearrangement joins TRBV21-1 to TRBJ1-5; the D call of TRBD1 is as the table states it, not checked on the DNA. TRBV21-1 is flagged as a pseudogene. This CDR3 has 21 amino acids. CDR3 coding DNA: TGTGCCAGCAGTGTTACAAGGATTCGAAAGTTGGTGATCGGACAGAGGCAGCCCCAGCATTTT. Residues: CASSVTRIRKLVIGQRQPQHF.

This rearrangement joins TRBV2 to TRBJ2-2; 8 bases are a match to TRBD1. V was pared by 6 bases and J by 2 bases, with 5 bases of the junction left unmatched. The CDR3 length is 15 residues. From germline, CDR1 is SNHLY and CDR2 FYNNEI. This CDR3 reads CASRRTGGNTGELFF. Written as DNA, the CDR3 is TGTGCCAGCAGGAGAACAGGGGGAAACACCGGGGAGCTGTTTTTT.

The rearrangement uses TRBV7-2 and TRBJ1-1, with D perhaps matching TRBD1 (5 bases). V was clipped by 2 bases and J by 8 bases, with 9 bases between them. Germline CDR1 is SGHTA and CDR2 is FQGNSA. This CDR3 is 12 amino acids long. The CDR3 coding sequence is TGTGCCAGCAGCTTACAGGGAGGAGAAGCTTTCTTT. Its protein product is CASSLQGGEAFF.

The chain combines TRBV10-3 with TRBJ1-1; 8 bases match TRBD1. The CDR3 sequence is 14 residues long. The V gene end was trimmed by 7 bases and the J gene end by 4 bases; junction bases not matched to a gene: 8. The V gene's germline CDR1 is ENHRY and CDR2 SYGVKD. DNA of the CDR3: TGTGCCATCAACCAGGGGGCGCTTGCCACTGAAGCTTTCTTT. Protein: CAINQGALATEAFF.

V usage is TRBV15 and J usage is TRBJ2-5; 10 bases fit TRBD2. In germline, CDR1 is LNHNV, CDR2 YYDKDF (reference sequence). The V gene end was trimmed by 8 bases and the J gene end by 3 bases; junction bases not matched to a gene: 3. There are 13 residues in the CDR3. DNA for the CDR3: TGTGCCACCCAAGCGGGGGGGGAAGAGACCCAGTACTTC. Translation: CATQAGGEETQYF.

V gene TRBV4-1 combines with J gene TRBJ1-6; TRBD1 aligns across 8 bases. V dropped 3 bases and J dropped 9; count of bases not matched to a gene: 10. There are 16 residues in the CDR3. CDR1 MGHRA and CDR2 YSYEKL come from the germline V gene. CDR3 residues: CASSHQDRESTSPLHF. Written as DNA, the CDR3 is TGCGCCAGCAGCCACCAGGACAGGGAGAGCACTTCACCCCTCCACTTT.

The CDR3: CALDRERNEQFF. The CDR3 DNA is TGTGCCTTGGACAGGGAAAGAAATGAGCAGTTCTTC. The rearrangement links TRBV30 to TRBJ2-1; 8 positions agree with TRBD1. In germline, CDR1 is GTSNPN, CDR2 SVGIG (reference sequence). This CDR3 region has 12 residues. The trim removed 7 bases at V and 7 bases at J, leaving 6 bases unmatched.

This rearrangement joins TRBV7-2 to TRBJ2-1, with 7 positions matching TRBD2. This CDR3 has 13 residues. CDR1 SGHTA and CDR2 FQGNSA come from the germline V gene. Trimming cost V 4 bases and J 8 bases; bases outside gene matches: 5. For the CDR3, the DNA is TGTGCCAGCAGCTATCGCGGGAGCGATGAGCAGTTCTTC. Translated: CASSYRGSDEQFF.

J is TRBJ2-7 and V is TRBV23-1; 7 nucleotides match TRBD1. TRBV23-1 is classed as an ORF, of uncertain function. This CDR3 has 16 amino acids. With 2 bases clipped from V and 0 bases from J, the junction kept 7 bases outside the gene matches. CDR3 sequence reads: CASSQGDSLSSYEQYV. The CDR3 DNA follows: TGCGCCAGCAGTCAAGGGGACAGTCTTTCCTCCTACGAGCAGTACGTC.

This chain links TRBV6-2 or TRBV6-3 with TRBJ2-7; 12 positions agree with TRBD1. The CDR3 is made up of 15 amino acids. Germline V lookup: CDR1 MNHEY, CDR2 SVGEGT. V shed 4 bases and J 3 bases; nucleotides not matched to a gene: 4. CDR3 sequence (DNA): TGTGCCAGCAGTTCGGGACAGGGGGCCGACTACGAGCAGTACGTC. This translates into CASSSGQGADYEQYV.

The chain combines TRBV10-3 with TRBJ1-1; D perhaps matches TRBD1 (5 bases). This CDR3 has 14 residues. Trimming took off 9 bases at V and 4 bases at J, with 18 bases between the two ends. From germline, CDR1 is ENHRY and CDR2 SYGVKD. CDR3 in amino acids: CAIEPGLGGTEAFF. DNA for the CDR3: TGTGCCATTGAACCGGGACTGGGGGGCACTGAAGCTTTCTTT.

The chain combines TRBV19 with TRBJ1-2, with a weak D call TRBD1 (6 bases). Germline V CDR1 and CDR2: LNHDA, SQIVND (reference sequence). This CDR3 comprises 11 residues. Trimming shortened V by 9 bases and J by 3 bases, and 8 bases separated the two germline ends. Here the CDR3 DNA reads TGTGCCAGCAGGGGTGACTATGGCTACACCTTC. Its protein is CASRGDYGYTF.

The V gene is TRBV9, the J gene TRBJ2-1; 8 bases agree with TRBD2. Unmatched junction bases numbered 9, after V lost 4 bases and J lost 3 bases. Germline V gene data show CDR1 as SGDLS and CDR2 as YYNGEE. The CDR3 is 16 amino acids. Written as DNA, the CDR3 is TGTGCCAGCAGCTCGGGGGGGGCGCTGATCTACAATGAGCAGTTCTTC. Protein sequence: CASSSGGALIYNEQFF.